A selection of T cell receptor beta chains follows, all from one sample in a study of cytomegalovirus exposure and HLA in healthy donors. Profiled with immunoSEQ multiplex PCR; TCRdb holds only in-frame clones, not every one. The sample has 150,000 or so clones; 70% to 90% are singletons. Sequenced material: PBMCs. The source of these receptors is a young man in good health and CMV-seropositive. The CDR3 runs from the conserved cysteine through the conserved F or W. The order of the fields is clone size, V gene, D gene, J gene, CDR3 protein, CDR3 DNA. D genes are given only for firm matches. Clone size is not always given. Where it is, it says once, few, many or a class for expanded clones.

>NA|TRBV7-9|NA|TRBJ2-7
CASSIAGNEQYF
TGTGCCAGCAGTATAGCAGGGAACGAGCAGTACTTC
>NA|TRBV19|TRBD1|TRBJ2-3
CASDMGQGSTDTQYF
TGTGCCAGTGATATGGGACAGGGGAGCACAGATACGCAGTATTTT
>few|TRBV10-3|NA|TRBJ1-1
CAISGQTEAFF
TGTGCCATCAGCGGACAAACTGAAGCTTTCTTT
>NA|TRBV4-3|TRBD2|TRBJ2-7
CASSRTTSGGSGYEQYF
TGCGCCAGCAGCCGTACCACTAGCGGGGGGTCCGGGTACGAGCAGTACTTC
>NA|TRBV2|TRBD2|TRBJ2-1
CASKVGSGGSNEQFF
TGTGCCAGCAAAGTCGGGAGCGGGGGGTCCAATGAGCAGTTCTTC
>few|TRBV30|TRBD1|TRBJ1-6
CAWSVRAGGLSSYNSPLHF
TGTGCCTGGAGTGTAAGGGCAGGGGGCCTTAGCTCCTATAATTCACCCCTCCACTTT
>NA|TRBV10-1|TRBD1|TRBJ2-7
CASSESGTGDEQYF
TGCGCCAGCAGTGAGTCTGGGACAGGGGACGAGCAGTACTTC
>NA|TRBV13|NA|TRBJ1-2
CASSLGLQQERNYGYTF
TGTGCCAGCAGCTTAGGCCTACAACAGGAACGTAACTATGGCTACACCTTC
>NA|TRBV7-9|NA|TRBJ1-2
CASSLVTQGYGYTF
TGTGCCAGCAGCTTAGTTACCCAGGGCTATGGCTACACCTTC
>NA|TRBV2|NA|TRBJ1-1
CASRWQRVPEAEAFF
TGTGCCAGCAGGTGGCAGCGTGTACCCGAAGCTGAAGCTTTCTTT
>NA|TRBV30|NA|TRBJ2-5
CARTRGWGETQYF
TGTGCCAGGACCAGGGGATGGGGGGAGACCCAGTACTTC
>NA|TRBV6-6|NA|TRBJ1-1
CASSYSASTNEAFF
TGTGCCAGCAGTTACTCAGCGTCGACGAATGAAGCTTTCTTT
>NA|TRBV7-8|TRBD2|TRBJ2-1
CASSPQAGDSYNEQFF
TGTGCCAGCAGCCCCCAAGCGGGAGACTCCTACAATGAGCAGTTCTTC
>NA|TRBV6-1|NA|TRBJ2-7
CASRVRSSYEQYF
TGTGCCAGCAGGGTCCGTAGCTCCTACGAGCAGTACTTC
>NA|TRBV29-1|NA|TRBJ2-3
CSGRTTTDTQYF
TGCAGCGGCCGGACGACTACCGATACGCAGTATTTT
>NA|TRBV6-7|TRBD1|TRBJ1-5
CASSYSWTGGGPGNQPQHF
TGTGCCAGCAGTTACTCATGGACAGGGGGGGGACCCGGCAATCAGCCCCAGCATTTT
>NA|TRBV25-1|TRBD1|TRBJ1-2
CASSEADRGLYGYTF
TGTGCCAGCAGTGAAGCGGACAGGGGGCTCTATGGCTACACCTTC
>NA|TRBV19|TRBD1|TRBJ1-5
CAGSRGLGSQPQHF
TGTGCCGGCAGCAGGGGGCTAGGGAGTCAGCCCCAGCATTTT
>NA|TRBV6-4|NA|TRBJ1-3
CASSVQFSGNTIYF
TGTGCCAGCAGTGTTCAGTTCTCTGGAAACACCATATATTTT
>NA|TRBV2|TRBD2|TRBJ2-5
CASSRLAGAQETQYF
TGTGCCAGCAGCCGACTAGCGGGGGCACAAGAGACCCAGTACTTC
>NA|TRBV18|TRBD2|TRBJ2-7
CASSPRTSGGLSYEQYF
TGTGCCAGCTCACCACGGACTAGCGGGGGCCTCTCCTACGAGCAGTACTTC
>few|TRBV9|TRBD2|TRBJ2-3
CASSGIAGSTDTQYF
TGTGCCAGCAGCGGAATAGCGGGGAGCACAGATACGCAGTATTTT
>NA|TRBV4-1|NA|TRBJ1-4
CASSQTTRGGDYEKLFF
TGCGCCAGCAGCCAAACGACCCGGGGGGGGGACTATGAAAAACTGTTTTTT
>NA|TRBV7-6|NA|TRBJ2-5
CASSLDGETQYF
TGTGCCAGCAGCTTAGACGGAGAGACCCAGTACTTC
>few|TRBV6-6|TRBD2|TRBJ2-3
CASSGTSGGSQGTQYF
TGTGCCAGCAGCGGGACTAGCGGGGGGTCCCAGGGTACGCAGTATTTT
>NA|TRBV6-5|NA|TRBJ2-5
CASSWGQGRPETQYF
TGTGCCAGCAGTTGGGGCCAGGGGAGACCAGAGACCCAGTACTTC
>NA|TRBV5-5|NA|TRBJ1-4
CASSLVGGEKLFF
TGTGCCAGCAGCTTGGTGGGGGGAGAAAAACTGTTTTTT
>NA|TRBV2|TRBD2|TRBJ2-7
CASRAGGEQYF
TGTGCCAGCCGGGCGGGGGGCGAGCAGTACTTC
>NA|TRBV7-9|TRBD1|TRBJ1-5
CASSVGQGNQPQHF
TGTGCCAGCAGCGTGGGACAGGGGAATCAGCCCCAGCATTTT
>NA|TRBV5-6|NA|TRBJ2-7
CASRSYREPYEQYF
TGTGCCAGCAGGTCCTACAGGGAACCCTACGAGCAGTACTTC
>few|TRBV4-1|TRBD1|TRBJ2-7
CASSQDPTGAGEQYF
TGCGCCAGCAGCCAAGACCCGACAGGGGCTGGCGAGCAGTACTTC